The 10 T cell receptor beta chains in this list originate from one sample, sequenced in a study of blood T cell repertoires in COVID-19 (dated by TCRdb to the early 2020s). Library method: the immunoSEQ multiplex PCR assay. What TCRdb holds here is the immuneACCESS table cut down to in-frame rearrangements. Part of the clones is not present; checked against another copy, under half of the missing clones reflect an unresolved V gene, and the others are unexplained. The sample includes roughly 240,000 clones, with about 80% observed a single time. The leading ten clones occupy 1.5% to 2% of the sample. The specimen was peripheral blood. The receptors here all came from an elderly woman with acute or convalescent COVID-19.

The chain uses TRBV28 and TRBJ2-7; D unresolved. Trimming left V 7 bases short and J 0 bases short, with 13 bases between. Looked up from germline, CDR1 is MDHEN and CDR2 is SYDVKM. The CDR3 totals 14 residues. The CDR3 loop is CASMKSSGSYEQYF. CDR3 nucleotide sequence: TGTGCCAGCATGAAATCCTCCGGCTCCTACGAGCAGTACTTC.

This clone has just one count. The chain has TRBV3-1 (or the pseudogene TRBV3-2) and TRBJ2-7; 7 bases are a match to TRBD1. Germline V lookup: CDR1 LGHDT, CDR2 YNNKEL (reference sequence). This CDR3 comprises 15 residues. J gave up 1 base and V 1 base, and 4 bases lay outside the gene matches. The CDR3 is CASSQATGISYEQYF. The CDR3 DNA sequence: TGTGCCAGCAGCCAAGCGACAGGGATTTCCTACGAGCAGTACTTC.

The J gene is TRBJ1-1, the V gene TRBV3-1 (or the pseudogene TRBV3-2), with D possibly being TRBD1 (5 bases). The CDR3 has 15 amino acids. Germline V gives CDR1 LGHDT, CDR2 YNNKEL (reference sequence). V was trimmed by 2 bases and J by 4 bases, leaving 14 bases between them. CDR3 DNA: TGTGCCAGCAGCCAATCTTCGCAGGGAGGCACTGAAGCTTTCTTT. Translating it yields CASSQSSQGGTEAFF.

This chain joins TRBV19 and TRBJ2-7, with TRBD2 matching 14 bases. This CDR3 is 17 amino acids long. Trimming took 5 bases from V and 4 from J; bases not matched to a gene: 10. CDR1 LNHDA and CDR2 SQIVND come from the germline V gene (reference sequence). The CDR3 coding sequence is TGTGCCAGTAGTCTTGGGACTAGCGGGAGATCAGGTTACGAGCAGTACTTC. Translation gives CASSLGTSGRSGYEQYF.

The gene calls are TRBV7-2 and TRBJ1-2; 7 bases are a match to TRBD1. V lost 5 bases, J lost 4 bases, and 10 bases stayed unmatched. In germline, CDR1 is SGHTA, CDR2 FQGNSA. The CDR3 is 15 amino acids. CDR3 in amino acids: CASSKQSTGTYGYTF. CDR3 DNA: TGTGCCAGCAGCAAGCAATCGACAGGGACCTATGGCTACACCTTC. The full variable domain, rest sourced from reference TRBV7-2 and TRBJ1-2, is GAGVSQSPSNKVTEKGKDVELRCDPISGHTALYWYRQSLGQGLEFLIYFQGNSAPDKSGLPSDRFSAERTGGSVSTLTIQRTQQEDSAVYLCASSKQSTGTYGYTFGSGTRLTVV.

The V and J genes are TRBV27 and TRBJ2-1; 7 bases match TRBD2. The CDR3 extends over 14 amino acids. The V segment lost 6 bases and the J segment 3 bases; nucleotides outside the gene matches: 5. CDR1 is MNHEY, CDR2 SMNVEV, per germline (reference sequence). The CDR3 DNA reads TGTGCCAGCAGCATTTTAGCGGGCTACAATGAGCAGTTCTTC. This sequence encodes CASSILAGYNEQFF.

To note about this clone: The same CDR3 also results from other DNA sequences found in this sample. DNA for the CDR3: TGTGCCAGCAGCTTAGGGACAGTGGATCAGCCCCAGCATTTT. This codes for CASSLGTVDQPQHF. The gene calls are TRBV7-2 and TRBJ1-5; perhaps TRBD1 as D (6 bases). The V gene's germline CDR1 is SGHTA and CDR2 FQGNSA. V lost 1 base and J lost 5, with 9 bases in between. The CDR3 is made up of 14 amino acids.

This clone was counted between two and nine times. The chain carries TRBV9 and TRBJ1-4; the D gene is possibly TRBD1 (5 bases). V lost 2 bases, J lost 7 bases, and 12 bases lay in between. The CDR3 is made up of 14 amino acids. The V gene's germline CDR1 is SGDLS and CDR2 YYNGEE. In DNA form, the CDR3 reads TGTGCCAGCAGCGTTAGCGGGAGGGGTGAAAAACTGTTTTTT. Translated, it gives CASSVSGRGEKLFF. Full variable domain (outside the CDR3, taken from reference TRBV9 and TRBJ1-4): DSGVTQTPKHLITATGQRVTLRCSPRSGDLSVYWYQQSLDQGLQFLIQYYNGEERAKGNILERFSAQQFPDLHSELNLSSLELGDSALYFCASSVSGRGEKLFFGSGTQLSVL.

This rearrangement joins TRBV19 to TRBJ2-1; D is perhaps TRBD2 (5 bases). CDR3 size: 16 residues. Per germline, CDR1 LNHDA and CDR2 SQIVND (reference sequence). With 2 bases removed from V and 0 bases from J, the gap between germline ends came to 11 bases. CDR3 bases: TGTGCCAGTAGTATACGTGGGAGCAGCTCCTACAATGAGCAGTTCTTC. It codes for CASSIRGSSSYNEQFF. The entire variable domain, with the rest obtained from reference TRBV19 and TRBJ2-1, is as follows: DGGITQSPKYLFRKEGQNVTLSCEQNLNHDAMYWYRQDPGQGLRLIYYSQIVNDFQKGDIAEGYSVSREKKESFPLTVTSAQKNPTAFYLCASSIRGSSSYNEQFFGPGTRLTVL.

The rearrangement joins TRBV27 to TRBJ2-7; D unclear. The CDR3 is made up of 13 amino acids. Germline lookup yields CDR1 MNHEY and CDR2 SMNVEV (reference sequence). V was shortened by 2 bases and J by 2 bases, with 7 bases between the two germline ends. CDR3 amino acids: CASSLSGPYEQYF. Written as DNA, the CDR3 is TGTGCCAGCAGTTTAAGTGGGCCCTACGAGCAGTACTTC.